This TCR beta chain was profiled in a study of follicular helper T cells after annual influenza vaccination. Time point described: 2015-2016 season, pre-vaccination. Before and after seasonal inactivated influenza vaccination, adults gave blood for sorting CD4 subsets for sequencing. This table comes from immunoSEQ multiplex PCR, and its TCRdb copy is limited to in-frame clones, with some not included. In the table there are approximately 15,000 clones, around 75% of which are singletons. This clone was picked up a small number of times. This specimen consisted of CXCR5- memory CD4+ T cells sorted from blood, obtained on the day of influenza vaccination. This clonotype originated in an adult who received the influenza vaccine.

The CDR3 DNA sequence: TGCGCCAGCAGTGAGTCAAGTTGGTACGAGCAGTACTTC. Translation: CASSESSWYEQYF. This chain links TRBV10-1 with TRBJ2-7; D is unclear. CDR1 and CDR2 from the germline V gene are WNHNN and SYGVQD (reference sequence). CDR3 length: 13 amino acids. The ends were cut back, 0 bases at V and 4 bases at J, with 7 bases in the middle.